This T cell receptor (beta chain) was sequenced during a study of cytomegalovirus exposure and HLA in healthy donors. Whole-study findings and limits: Specificity for CMV antigens was confirmed in vitro for a few of the CMV-associated chains.

A few counts support this clone. Its antigen is not identified. V was pared by 6 bases and J by 8 bases, with 13 bases between. The length of the CDR3 is 12 residues. CDR1 MNHNY and CDR2 SVGAGI come from the germline V gene (reference sequence). The PCR ran on 60 Vbeta and 13 Jbeta primers. Libraries were prepared by immunoSEQ multiplex PCR; TCRdb keeps only in-frame clonotypes and omits some of them. The table shows some 150,000 clones, with roughly 9.8% occurring only once. The chain is built from TRBV6-6 and TRBJ1-2, with TRBD1 as a possible D gene (5 bases). The receptor was isolated from a middle-aged man in good health and CMV-seronegative. The sample was PBMCs. The CDR3 DNA is TGTGCCAGCAGCCTTATCCCAGGGGGCTACACCTTC. Amino acids: CASSLIPGGYTF.